The clone carrying this TCR beta chain was counted ten times or more. Antigen: not known. This entry belongs to a study of T cells after yellow fever vaccination. Broader study findings: Reappearance after the booster was observed for most primary-vaccination clones (roughly 96% CD4, over 75% CD8). Though it reached lower strength, the secondary response hit its peak faster, day 5 versus 15.

The CDR3 totals 16 residues. CDR1 and CDR2 from the germline V gene are SGDLS and YYNGEE. V lost 4 bases, J lost 4 bases, and 10 bases stayed unmatched. TCRdb analysed the 5' RACE reads with MiXCR anew, one entry per CDR3 protein. The sample has 300,000 to 350,000 distinct CDR3 sequences, roughly 4.3% seen once. This receptor was obtained from a man aged 18 to 29 who received the YFV17D yellow fever vaccine. The sample was PBMCs, taken 15 days after the yellow fever booster vaccination. The J gene is TRBJ2-5, the V gene TRBV9, with 10 bases fitting TRBD2. CDR3 nucleotides: TGTGCCAGCAGCCCCTATAGCGGGGGGCCAGGAGAGACCCAGTACTTC. Translation: CASSPYSGGPGETQYF. Full variable domain (remainder filled in from reference TRBV9 and TRBJ2-5): DSGVTQTPKHLITATGQRVTLRCSPRSGDLSVYWYQQSLDQGLQFLIQYYNGEERAKGNILERFSAQQFPDLHSELNLSSLELGDSALYFCASSPYSGGPGETQYFGPGTRLLVL.